The rows below give T cell receptor beta chains drawn from one sample of a study of cytomegalovirus exposure and HLA in healthy donors. Generated by immunoSEQ multiplex PCR, the TCRdb table keeps only in-frame clones and is missing some. The repertoire holds around 120,000 clones, with roughly four fifths as singletons. The sequenced sample was PBMCs. These receptors all stem from a male donor in good health and CMV-seropositive. Each CDR3 is given with its conserved first and last residue.

length,V,CDR3
15,TRBV19,CASRGQGSTNSPLHF
12,TRBV30,CAWRGGSSPLHF
14,TRBV6-5,CASSLTDSYYEQYF
15,TRBV27,CASSSGDYPQETQYF
14,TRBV25-1,CASSELRDVDTQYF
16,TRBV4-2,CASSQGGLAHYNEQFF
15,TRBV19,CASSRSQGSGEKLFF
15,TRBV10-3,CAISPGTSGYNEQFF
14,TRBV27,CASSLYGQQETQYF
11,TRBV20-1,CSAEHSYEQYF
15,TRBV18,CASSPLGQGIQPQHF
14,TRBV19,CASSIPSRADGYTF
13,TRBV15,CATSRSRGTEAFF
14,TRBV6-1,CASKGTAGGGEQFF
15,TRBV11-2,CASSFTEGLGGEQFF
14,TRBV19,CASSTSTSTYEQYF
15,TRBV5-6,CASTPLGEARETQYF
18,TRBV6-4,CASSDPGQGNPFSQPQHF
16,TRBV27,CASSPIDRGMNTEAFF
15,TRBV6-5,CASSYYHRAGETQYF
15,TRBV11-2,CASRSTGSRTDTQYF
15,TRBV19,CASSSAKRNRGEQYF
12,TRBV29-1,CSVTGEGTGYTF
18,TRBV28,CASSLDPHSAGAPGELFF
16,TRBV28,CASTPELAGGLSEQFF
16,TRBV5-1,CASSWVTGLAGGPQFF
13,TRBV18,CASSPGQGREAFF
15,TRBV19,CASSSTGTSNEKLFF